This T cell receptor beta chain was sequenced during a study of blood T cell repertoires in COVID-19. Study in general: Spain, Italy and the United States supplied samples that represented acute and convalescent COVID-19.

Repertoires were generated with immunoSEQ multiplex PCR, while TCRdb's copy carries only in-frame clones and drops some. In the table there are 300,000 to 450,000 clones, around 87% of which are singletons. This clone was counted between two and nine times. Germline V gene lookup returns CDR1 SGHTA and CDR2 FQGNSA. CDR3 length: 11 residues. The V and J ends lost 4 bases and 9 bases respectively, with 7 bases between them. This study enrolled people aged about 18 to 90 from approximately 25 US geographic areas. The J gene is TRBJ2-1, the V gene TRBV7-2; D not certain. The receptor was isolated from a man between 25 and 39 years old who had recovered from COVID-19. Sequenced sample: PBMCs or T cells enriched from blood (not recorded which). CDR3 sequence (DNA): TGTGCCAGCAGCTCTAGATTTGAGCAGTTCTTC. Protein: CASSSRFEQFF.